This T cell receptor (beta chain) emerged from a study of long-term antiretroviral therapy in people with HIV. Findings of the study overall: Clones that had undergone expansion before ART prevailed in the repertoire throughout all time points.

As regards this clone: As yet, its antigen is unknown.

The CDR3 sequence is 17 residues long. The V end lost 7 bases, the J end lost 2 bases, and 24 bases lay between the germline ends. There was at least one pre-ART PBMC sample for each donor, plus at least two post-ART PBMC samples. Going into DNA extraction, samples held about 0.95-10 million cryopreserved PBMC. The run of the v3.0 immunoSEQ assay was at survey level. This table comes from immunoSEQ multiplex PCR, and its TCRdb copy is limited to in-frame clones, with some not included. Of under 9,000 clones in the sample, approximately 80% were seen once. The chain has TRBV23-1 and TRBJ2-7; D not certain. TRBV23-1 is flagged as an ORF with uncertain function. This specimen consisted of unsorted PBMCs, obtained 0.1 years after starting antiretroviral therapy. The receptor was isolated from a middle-aged man with HIV. In nucleotides, the CDR3 is TGCGCCAGCACCAACCCCCCGGCAGGACCTAACACCTACGAGCAGTACTTC. This sequence encodes CASTNPPAGPNTYEQYF.